One T cell receptor (beta chain) is described in this entry. This entry belongs to a study of blood T cell repertoires in COVID-19. The CDR3 length is 14 residues. Authors' processing steps: Amplified reference gene primers provided the basis for estimating nucleated cell counts. Some clones are missing from TCRdb's copy, which holds only in-frame ones; the method was immunoSEQ multiplex PCR. V, J and clone size derive from that table, while D and trimming were established from the DNA sequence. The sample has about 56,000 clones; roughly nine tenths are singletons. Material for sequencing was peripheral blood. The origin of this receptor is a woman aged 55-70 years with COVID-19, enrolled during active disease. The chain links TRBV21-1 to TRBJ1-3; no check of the table's D call, TRBD1, against the DNA was made. TRBV21-1 constitutes a pseudogene. The CDR3 nucleotides are TGTGCCAGCAGCAAATACATAAACGGAAACACCATATATTTT. Translation: CASSKYINGNTIYF.